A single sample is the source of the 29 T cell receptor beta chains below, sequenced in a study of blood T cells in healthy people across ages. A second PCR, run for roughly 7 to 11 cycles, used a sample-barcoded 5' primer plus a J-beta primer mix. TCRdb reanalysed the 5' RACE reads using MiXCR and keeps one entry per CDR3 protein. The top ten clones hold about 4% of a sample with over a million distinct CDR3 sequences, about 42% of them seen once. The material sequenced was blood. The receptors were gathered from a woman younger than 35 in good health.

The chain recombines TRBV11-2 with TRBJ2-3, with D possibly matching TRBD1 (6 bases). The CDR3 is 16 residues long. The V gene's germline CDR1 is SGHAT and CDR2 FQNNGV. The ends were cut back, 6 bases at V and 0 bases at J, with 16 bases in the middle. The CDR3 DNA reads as TGTGCCAGCAGAGCAGGGGATGAGTATAGCACAGATACGCAGTATTTT. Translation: CASRAGDEYSTDTQYF. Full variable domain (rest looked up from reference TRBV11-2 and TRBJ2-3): EAGVAQSPRYKIIEKRQSVAFWCNPISGHATLYWYQQILGQGPKLLIQFQNNGVVDDSQLPKDRFSAERLKGVDSTLKIQPAKLEDSAVYLCASRAGDEYSTDTQYFGPGTRLTVL.

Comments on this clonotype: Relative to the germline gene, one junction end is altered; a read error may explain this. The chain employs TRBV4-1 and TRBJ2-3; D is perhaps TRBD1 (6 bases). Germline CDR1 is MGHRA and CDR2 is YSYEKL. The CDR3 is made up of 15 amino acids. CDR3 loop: CASRQGNRAQDMQYF. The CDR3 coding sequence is TGCGCCAGCCGCCAAGGGAACAGGGCGCAAGATATGCAGTATTTT.

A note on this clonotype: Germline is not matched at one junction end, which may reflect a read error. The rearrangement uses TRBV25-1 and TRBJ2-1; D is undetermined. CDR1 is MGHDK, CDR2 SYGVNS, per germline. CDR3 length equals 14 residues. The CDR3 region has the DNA TGTGCCAGCAATGAATGGGGTAGAGTCAATGAGCAGTTCTTC. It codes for CASNEWGRVNEQFF.

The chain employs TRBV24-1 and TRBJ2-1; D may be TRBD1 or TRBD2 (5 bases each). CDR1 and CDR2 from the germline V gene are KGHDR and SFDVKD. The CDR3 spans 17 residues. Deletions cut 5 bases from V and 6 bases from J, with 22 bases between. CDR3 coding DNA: TGTGCCACCAGTGCCCCGGGTGGGACGTCCGCCTTCAATGAGCAGTTCTTC. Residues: CATSAPGGTSAFNEQFF.

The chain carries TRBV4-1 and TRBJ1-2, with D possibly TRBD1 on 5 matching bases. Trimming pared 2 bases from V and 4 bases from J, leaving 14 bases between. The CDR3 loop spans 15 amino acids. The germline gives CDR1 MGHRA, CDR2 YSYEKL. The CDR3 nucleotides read TGCGCCAGCAGCCAACACCAGGGAATCGGCTATGGCTACACCTTC. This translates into CASSQHQGIGYGYTF.

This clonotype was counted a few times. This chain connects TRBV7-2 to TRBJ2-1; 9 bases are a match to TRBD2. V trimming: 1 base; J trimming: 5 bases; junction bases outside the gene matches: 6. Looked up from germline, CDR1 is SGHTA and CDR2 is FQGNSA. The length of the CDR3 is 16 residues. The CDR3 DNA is TGTGCCAGCAGCTTAGTTGCGGGGGGGGTAAACAATGAGCAGTTCTTC. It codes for CASSLVAGGVNNEQFF. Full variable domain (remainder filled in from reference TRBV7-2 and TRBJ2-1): GAGVSQSPSNKVTEKGKDVELRCDPISGHTALYWYRQSLGQGLEFLIYFQGNSAPDKSGLPSDRFSAERTGGSVSTLTIQRTQQEDSAVYLCASSLVAGGVNNEQFFGPGTRLTVL.

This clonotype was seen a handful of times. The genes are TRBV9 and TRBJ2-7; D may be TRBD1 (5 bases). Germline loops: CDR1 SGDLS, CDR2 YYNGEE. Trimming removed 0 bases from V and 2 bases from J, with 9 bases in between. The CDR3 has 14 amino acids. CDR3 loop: CASSVEAGTYEQYF. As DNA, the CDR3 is TGTGCCAGCAGCGTAGAAGCAGGGACCTACGAGCAGTACTTC.

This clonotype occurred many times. CDR3: CASSGEGPWTGELFF. The DNA for the CDR3 is TGTGCCAGCAGTGGCGAGGGGCCGTGGACCGGGGAGCTGTTTTTT. The chain uses TRBV6-1 and TRBJ2-2; D may correspond to TRBD1 or TRBD2 (5 bases each). The germline gives CDR1 MNHNS, CDR2 SASEGT. Between the trimmed V and J ends, which lost 4 bases and 5 bases, there was a span of 14 bases. The CDR3 extends over 15 amino acids.

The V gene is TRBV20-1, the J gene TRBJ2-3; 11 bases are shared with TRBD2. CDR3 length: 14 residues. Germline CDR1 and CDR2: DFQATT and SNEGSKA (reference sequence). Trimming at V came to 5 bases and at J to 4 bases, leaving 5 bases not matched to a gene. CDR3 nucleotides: TGCAGTGCTGATAGCGGGGGGGCTTCAGATACGCAGTATTTT. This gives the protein CSADSGGASDTQYF.

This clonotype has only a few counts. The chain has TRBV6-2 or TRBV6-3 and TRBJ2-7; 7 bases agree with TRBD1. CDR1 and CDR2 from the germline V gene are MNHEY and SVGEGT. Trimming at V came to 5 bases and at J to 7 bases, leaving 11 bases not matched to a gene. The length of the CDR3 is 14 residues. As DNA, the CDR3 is TGTGCCAGCAGTCCTCGGACAGGCCCAGATGAGCAGTACTTC. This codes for CASSPRTGPDEQYF.

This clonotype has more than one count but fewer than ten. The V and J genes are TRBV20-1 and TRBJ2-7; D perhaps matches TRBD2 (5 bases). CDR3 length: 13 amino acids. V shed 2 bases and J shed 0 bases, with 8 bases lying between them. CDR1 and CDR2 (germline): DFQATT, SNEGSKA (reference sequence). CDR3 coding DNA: TGCAGTGCTAGACCCGGGGACTCCTACGAGCAGTACTTC. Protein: CSARPGDSYEQYF.

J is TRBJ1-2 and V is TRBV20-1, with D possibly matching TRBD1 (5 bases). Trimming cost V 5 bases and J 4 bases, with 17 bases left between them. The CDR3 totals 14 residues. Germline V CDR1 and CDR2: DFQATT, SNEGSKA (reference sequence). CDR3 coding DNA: TGCAGTGCTTCCACCCCGCGGGACGTCTATGGCTACACCTTC. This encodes CSASTPRDVYGYTF.

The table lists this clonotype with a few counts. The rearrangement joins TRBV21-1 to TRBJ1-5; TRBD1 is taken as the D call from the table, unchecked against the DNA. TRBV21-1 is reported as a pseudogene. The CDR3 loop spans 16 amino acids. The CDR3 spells CASSSLDSVWVQPQHF. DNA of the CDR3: TGTGCCAGCAGCAGCCTCGACAGCGTTTGGGTTCAGCCCCAGCATTTT.

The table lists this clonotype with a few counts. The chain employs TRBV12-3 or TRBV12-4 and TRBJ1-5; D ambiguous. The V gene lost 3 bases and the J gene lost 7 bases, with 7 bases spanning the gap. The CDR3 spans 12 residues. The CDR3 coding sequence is TGTGCCAGCAGTTTCACACGGCAGCCCCAGCATTTT. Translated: CASSFTRQPQHF.

As DNA, the CDR3 is TGTGCCAGCAGAAGACAGAATATGAACACTGAAGCTTTCTTT. This sequence encodes CASRRQNMNTEAFF. V and J are TRBV6-2 or TRBV6-3 and TRBJ1-1; a weak D match, TRBD1 (5 bases). Trimming took off 6 bases at V and 0 bases at J, with 11 bases between the two ends. This CDR3 has 14 residues. From germline, CDR1 is MNHEY and CDR2 SVGEGT.

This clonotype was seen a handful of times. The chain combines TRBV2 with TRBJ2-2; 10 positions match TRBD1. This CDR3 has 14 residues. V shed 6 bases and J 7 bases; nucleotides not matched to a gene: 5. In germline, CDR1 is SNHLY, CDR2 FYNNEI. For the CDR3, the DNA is TGTGCCAGCAGGAGGGACAGGGGAAGCGGGGAGCTGTTTTTT. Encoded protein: CASRRDRGSGELFF.

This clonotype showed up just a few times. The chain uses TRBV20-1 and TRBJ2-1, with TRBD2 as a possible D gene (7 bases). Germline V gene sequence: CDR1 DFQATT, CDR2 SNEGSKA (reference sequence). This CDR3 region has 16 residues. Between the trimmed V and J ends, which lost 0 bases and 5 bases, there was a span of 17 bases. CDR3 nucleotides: TGCAGTGCTAGAGATCCAAAGAGGGGGGGCCACAATGAGCAGTTCTTC. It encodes CSARDPKRGGHNEQFF.

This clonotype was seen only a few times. The CDR3 DNA follows: TGCAGCGTTGTCCCCGTTAGAGGAGCCACAGATACGCAGTATTTT. Protein product: CSVVPVRGATDTQYF. The chain has TRBV29-1 and TRBJ2-3; D gene unclear. Per the germline V gene, CDR1 is SQVTM and CDR2 is ANQGSEA. The CDR3 contains 15 residues. Trimming removed 4 bases at V and 2 bases at J, with 16 bases between.

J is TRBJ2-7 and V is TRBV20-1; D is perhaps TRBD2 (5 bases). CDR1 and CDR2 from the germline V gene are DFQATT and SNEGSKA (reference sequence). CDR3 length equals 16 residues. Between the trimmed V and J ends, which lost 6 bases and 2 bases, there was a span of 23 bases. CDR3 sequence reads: CSADGLLKLGTYEQYF. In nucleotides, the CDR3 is TGCAGTGCGGACGGGCTTCTAAAACTAGGGACCTACGAGCAGTACTTC.

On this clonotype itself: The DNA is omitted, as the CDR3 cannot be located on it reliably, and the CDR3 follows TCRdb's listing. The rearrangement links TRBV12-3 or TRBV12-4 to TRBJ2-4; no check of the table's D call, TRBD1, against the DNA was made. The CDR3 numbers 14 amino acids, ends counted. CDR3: CASSILGGKNIQYF.

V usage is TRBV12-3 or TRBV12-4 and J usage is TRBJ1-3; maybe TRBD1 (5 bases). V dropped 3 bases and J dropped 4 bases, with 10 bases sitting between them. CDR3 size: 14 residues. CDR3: CASSFSGRGNTIYF. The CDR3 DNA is TGTGCCAGCAGTTTTTCAGGGAGGGGAAACACCATATATTTT.

DNA for the CDR3: TGTGCCAGCAGTGATGGGACTAGCGGGTATCAGTACTTC. Amino acid sequence: CASSDGTSGYQYF. The chain joins TRBV2 to TRBJ2-5; 12 nucleotides line up with TRBD2. CDR1 and CDR2 from the germline V gene are SNHLY and FYNNEI. J gave up 11 bases and V 3 bases, and 4 bases lay outside the gene matches. This CDR3 has 13 amino acids.

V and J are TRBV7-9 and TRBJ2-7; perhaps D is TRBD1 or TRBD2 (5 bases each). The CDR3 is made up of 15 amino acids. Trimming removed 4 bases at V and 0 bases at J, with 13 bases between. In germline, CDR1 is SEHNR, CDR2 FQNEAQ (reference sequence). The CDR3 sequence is CASSSNAGTSYEQYF. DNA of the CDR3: TGTGCCAGCAGCTCAAACGCCGGGACCTCCTACGAGCAGTACTTC.

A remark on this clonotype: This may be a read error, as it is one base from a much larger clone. CDR3 region: CASSLSRRSSYNEQFF. The DNA of the CDR3 is TGCGCCAGCAGCTTAAGCCGCCGGAGCTCCTACAATGAGCAGTTCTTC. This chain links TRBV4-1 with TRBJ2-1, with D uncertain. CDR1 MGHRA and CDR2 YSYEKL come from the germline V gene. The length of the CDR3 is 16 residues. V lost 5 bases to trimming and J lost 0 bases, with 14 bases between them.

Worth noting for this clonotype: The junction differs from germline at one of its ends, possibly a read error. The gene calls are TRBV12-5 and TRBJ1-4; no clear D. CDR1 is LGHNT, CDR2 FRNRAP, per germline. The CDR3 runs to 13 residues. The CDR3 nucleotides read TGTGCTAGTGGTGTGGTAATCTCTGGAGAACTGTTTTTT. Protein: CASGVVISGELFF.

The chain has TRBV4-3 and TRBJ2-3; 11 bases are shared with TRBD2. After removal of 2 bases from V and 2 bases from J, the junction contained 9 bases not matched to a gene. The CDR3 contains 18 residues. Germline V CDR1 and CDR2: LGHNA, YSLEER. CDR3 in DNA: TGCGCCAGCAGCCAATATACTAGCGGGAGCTCCCTCACAGATACGCAGTATTTT. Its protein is CASSQYTSGSSLTDTQYF.

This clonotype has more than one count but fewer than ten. For the CDR3, the DNA is TGTGCCAGCAGTGACGAGGGGGCAGGGGACATTCAGTACTTC. Protein: CASSDEGAGDIQYF. The rearrangement links TRBV2 to TRBJ2-4, with 7 nucleotides matching TRBD1. CDR3 length equals 14 residues. Unmatched junction bases numbered 7, after V lost 3 bases and J lost 8 bases. In germline, CDR1 is SNHLY, CDR2 FYNNEI.

The CDR3: CASSQDSGGVDEQFF. CDR3 DNA sequence: TGTGCCAGCAGCCAAGACAGCGGGGGGGTGGATGAGCAGTTCTTC. The chain combines TRBV3-1 with TRBJ2-1; 10 nucleotides match TRBD2. CDR3 length: 15 residues. With 0 bases clipped from V and 8 bases from J, the junction kept 4 bases outside the gene matches. Germline V gene sequence: CDR1 LGHDT, CDR2 YNNKEL (reference sequence).

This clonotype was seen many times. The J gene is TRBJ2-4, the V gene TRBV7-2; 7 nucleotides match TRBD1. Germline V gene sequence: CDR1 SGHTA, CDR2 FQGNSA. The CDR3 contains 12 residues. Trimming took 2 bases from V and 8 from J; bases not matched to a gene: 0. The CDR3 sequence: CASSLQGDIQYF. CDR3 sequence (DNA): TGTGCCAGCAGCTTACAGGGGGACATTCAGTACTTC. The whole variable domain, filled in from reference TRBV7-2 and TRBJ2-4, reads GAGVSQSPSNKVTEKGKDVELRCDPISGHTALYWYRQSLGQGLEFLIYFQGNSAPDKSGLPSDRFSAERTGGSVSTLTIQRTQQEDSAVYLCASSLQGDIQYFGAGTRLSVL.